A selection of T cell receptor beta chains follows, all from one sample in a study of OX40 agonist ivuxolimab in advanced cancers. Libraries were prepared by immunoSEQ multiplex PCR; TCRdb keeps only in-frame clonotypes and omits some of them. The sample gives 30,000 or so clones, 65% to 85% of which show up once; around a quarter is in the top ten. Sequencing used CD4+ or CD8+ T cells sorted from blood, obtained in a trial of the OX40 agonist ivuxolimab. These receptors all stem from an adult with an advanced solid tumor such as melanoma, head and neck, liver or kidney cancer. Both conserved end residues are part of each CDR3. D genes are given only for firm matches. The listing skips clone size in some rows; elsewhere it reads once, few, many or a size class.

clone size,J gene,D gene,V gene,CDR3 DNA,CDR3 protein
once,TRBJ2-1,TRBD2,TRBV7-9,TGTGCCAGCAGCCAAGGACTAGCGGAGGTTTATTACAATGAGCAGTTCTTC,CASSQGLAEVYYNEQFF
NA,TRBJ2-6,NA,TRBV6-5,TGTGCCAGCAGACAGGGATCCGGGGCCAACGTCCTGACTTTC,CASRQGSGANVLTF
once,TRBJ2-5,TRBD2,TRBV9,TGTGCCAGCAGCGTAGTTGGGCTAGCGGGGAAAGAGACCCAGTACTTC,CASSVVGLAGKETQYF
NA,TRBJ1-2,NA,TRBV7-9,TGTGCCAGCAGCCCCACATCCGGTGTCGCGTCCTATGGCTACACCTTC,CASSPTSGVASYGYTF
NA,TRBJ1-2,NA,TRBV5-4,TGTGCCAGCAGCCTGCGGGGCAGGGAAGTTAACTATGGCTACACCTTC,CASSLRGREVNYGYTF
once,TRBJ2-7,TRBD1,TRBV19,TGTGCCAGTAGTATAGAAGCTTGGGGACAGGGAAACTACGCGCAGTACTTC,CASSIEAWGQGNYAQYF
NA,TRBJ2-3,NA,TRBV5-4,TGTGCCAGCAGCTCGACAGGTGCGGATACGCAGTATTTT,CASSSTGADTQYF
few,TRBJ1-2,TRBD1,TRBV4-3,TGCGCCAGCAGCCTAAGTTCAGGTACAGGGGACGCTGGCTACACCTTC,CASSLSSGTGDAGYTF
NA,TRBJ2-7,NA,TRBV4-1,TGCGCCAGCAGCCCCTCACCAGGAGGGAGCTACCACGAGCAGTACTTC,CASSPSPGGSYHEQYF
NA,TRBJ2-1,TRBD2,TRBV27,TGTGCCAGCAGTCTAGCGGGCTCCTACAATGAGCAGTTCTTC,CASSLAGSYNEQFF
once,TRBJ1-5,NA,TRBV2,TGTGCCAGCAGTGAAGGGGGCGGACATCAGCCCCAGCATTTT,CASSEGGGHQPQHF
NA,TRBJ2-2,TRBD1,TRBV30,TGTGCCTGGAGCACAGGGGCGGGCACCGGGGAGCTGTTTTTT,CAWSTGAGTGELFF
NA,TRBJ2-1,TRBD1,TRBV14,TGTGCCAGCAGCCATCGCCCGGGACAGGACTCCTACAATGAGCAGTTCTTC,CASSHRPGQDSYNEQFF
NA,TRBJ1-2,TRBD1,TRBV11-2,TGTGCCAGCAGCTTCGGGACAGGGGGAGAAGGCTACACCTTC,CASSFGTGGEGYTF
once,TRBJ2-1,TRBD2,TRBV4-1,TGCGCCAGCAGCCAAGGAGGCCTAGCGGGGGGCAATGAGCAGTTCTTC,CASSQGGLAGGNEQFF
NA,TRBJ2-5,TRBD2,TRBV27,TGTGCCAGCAGTGGGATAGCGGGAGGGCTAAGAGAGACCCAGTACTTC,CASSGIAGGLRETQYF
NA,TRBJ1-4,NA,TRBV5-1,TGCGCCAGCACCTTGGGGGGATCTGAGGAGAAGGTTTTT,CASTLGGSEEKVF
NA,TRBJ1-2,NA,TRBV5-4,TGTGCCAGCAGCTTGCTACTTCGTGGGGATGGCTACACCTTC,CASSLLLRGDGYTF
NA,TRBJ2-7,TRBD1,TRBV4-1,TGCGCCAGCAGCCACTCTCCGGGACAGGGGAACAACGAGCAGTACTTC,CASSHSPGQGNNEQYF
few,TRBJ2-7,NA,TRBV5-1,TGCGCCAGCAGCTTAGAGGACAGTCCCTACGAGCAGTACTTC,CASSLEDSPYEQYF
NA,TRBJ1-6,NA,TRBV9,TGTGCCAGCAGCGCCGGGAGGGATAATTCACCCCTCCACTTT,CASSAGRDNSPLHF
NA,TRBJ1-2,NA,TRBV29-1,TGCAGCGTTGAAGGGGACCGCTATGGCTACACCTTC,CSVEGDRYGYTF
NA,TRBJ2-7,TRBD2,TRBV29-1,TGCAGCGTTGAAGATCGGGGCGGGGGCGAGCAGTACTTC,CSVEDRGGGEQYF
NA,TRBJ1-1,NA,TRBV27,TGTGCCAGCACCGGGGGGGGGTCGACTGAAGCTTTCTTT,CASTGGGSTEAFF
NA,TRBJ2-7,TRBD2,TRBV30,TGTGCCTGGAGTGAGGGACTAGGGACCTACGAGCAGTACTTC,CAWSEGLGTYEQYF
NA,TRBJ1-5,TRBD1,TRBV6-1,TGTGCCAGCAGTGCGGGACAGGGTTATTGGCAGCCCCAGCATTTT,CASSAGQGYWQPQHF
once,TRBJ2-2,NA,TRBV28,TGTGCCGGGGGGGCTCGTACCGGGGAGCTGTTTTTT,CAGGARTGELFF
NA,TRBJ2-7,NA,TRBV7-9,TGTGCCAGCCGCGGGACTTTCTACGAGCAGTACTTC,CASRGTFYEQYF
NA,TRBJ2-7,NA,TRBV27,TGTGCCAGCTTAGGATACGGGAGCCACGAGCAGTACTTC,CASLGYGSHEQYF
NA,TRBJ1-1,TRBD1,TRBV19,TGTGCCAGTACCCTTCACCAGGGGGCCCTCTCCATGAACACTGAAGCTTTCTTT,CASTLHQGALSMNTEAFF
once,TRBJ2-5,NA,TRBV7-8,TGTGCCAGCAGCCCCCATTCGGCACTCCAAGAGACCCAGTACTTC,CASSPHSALQETQYF
NA,TRBJ2-7,TRBD2,TRBV10-1,TGCGCCAGCAGCTACGGGGCTAGCGGAACCTACGAGCAGTACTTC,CASSYGASGTYEQYF
NA,TRBJ2-1,TRBD2,TRBV5-1,TGCGCCAGCGGAGTCGGGACTAGCGGGAGTGATGAGCAGTTCTTC,CASGVGTSGSDEQFF
NA,TRBJ2-7,TRBD1,TRBV27,TGTGCCAGCGGTCGACAGGGGGAGGACTACGAGCAGTACTTC,CASGRQGEDYEQYF
NA,TRBJ1-4,TRBD1,TRBV7-6,TGTGCCAGCAGCGCGCGACTGGGACAGGGGAATGAAAAACTGTTTTTT,CASSARLGQGNEKLFF
NA,TRBJ2-3,TRBD1,TRBV4-2,TGTGCCAGCAGCCAATCGACAGGGGACACAGATACGCAGTATTTT,CASSQSTGDTDTQYF
once,TRBJ1-5,NA,TRBV7-6,TGTGCCAGCAGCTTAAGCAGGGGTTTAGGCAATCAGCCCCAGCATTTT,CASSLSRGLGNQPQHF
NA,TRBJ2-2,NA,TRBV11-2,TGTGCCAGCAGCTCACGGGGCGGGCCAAACACCGGGGAGCTGTTTTTT,CASSSRGGPNTGELFF
once,TRBJ2-7,TRBD2,TRBV28,TGTGCCAGCAGTACCTCGGGACTAGCGGGAGGGCCGGACTACGAGCAGTACTTC,CASSTSGLAGGPDYEQYF
NA,TRBJ2-7,TRBD2,TRBV4-3,TGCGCCAGCAGCCAAGGACTAGCGGGGGGGTACGAGCAGTACTTC,CASSQGLAGGYEQYF
NA,TRBJ2-1,NA,TRBV27,TGTGCCAGCGGGACCGTCTACAATGAGCAGTTCTTC,CASGTVYNEQFF
NA,TRBJ1-1,NA,TRBV11-1,TGTGCCAGCAGCGGAGACGTAAACACTGAAGCTTTCTTT,CASSGDVNTEAFF
NA,TRBJ2-6,NA,TRBV4-3,TGCGCCAGCAGCCAAGGGGATAGCGAGGGCTCTGGGGCCAACGTCCTGACTTTC,CASSQGDSEGSGANVLTF
NA,TRBJ1-1,NA,TRBV2,TGTGCCAGCAGTGAAGCTCCGGGTCGTGATGAAGCTTTCTTT,CASSEAPGRDEAFF
once,TRBJ2-2,TRBD1,TRBV11-2,TGTGCCAGCAGCCATCCGGGACAGGGAGTCGGGGAGCTGTTTTTT,CASSHPGQGVGELFF
NA,TRBJ1-2,NA,TRBV12-2,TGTGCAAGTCGCCAGATAGCTCCACGAAAGACCTATGGCTACACCTTC,CASRQIAPRKTYGYTF
NA,TRBJ1-2,TRBD1,TRBV27,TGTGCCAGCAGCCCCGGGACAGGGGCCTATGGCTACACCTTC,CASSPGTGAYGYTF
NA,TRBJ1-2,NA,TRBV7-9,TGTGCCAGCAGCTCCGAACACCGAAGGGACTATGGCTACACCTTC,CASSSEHRRDYGYTF
NA,TRBJ1-5,TRBD1,TRBV5-5,TGTGCCAGCAGCTTGGGTCAGGGACAGCGGCCCCAGCATTTT,CASSLGQGQRPQHF
NA,TRBJ2-5,NA,TRBV5-1,TGCGCCAGCAGCTTGGCGGGGGGCGCGAGGGAGACCCAGTACTTC,CASSLAGGARETQYF